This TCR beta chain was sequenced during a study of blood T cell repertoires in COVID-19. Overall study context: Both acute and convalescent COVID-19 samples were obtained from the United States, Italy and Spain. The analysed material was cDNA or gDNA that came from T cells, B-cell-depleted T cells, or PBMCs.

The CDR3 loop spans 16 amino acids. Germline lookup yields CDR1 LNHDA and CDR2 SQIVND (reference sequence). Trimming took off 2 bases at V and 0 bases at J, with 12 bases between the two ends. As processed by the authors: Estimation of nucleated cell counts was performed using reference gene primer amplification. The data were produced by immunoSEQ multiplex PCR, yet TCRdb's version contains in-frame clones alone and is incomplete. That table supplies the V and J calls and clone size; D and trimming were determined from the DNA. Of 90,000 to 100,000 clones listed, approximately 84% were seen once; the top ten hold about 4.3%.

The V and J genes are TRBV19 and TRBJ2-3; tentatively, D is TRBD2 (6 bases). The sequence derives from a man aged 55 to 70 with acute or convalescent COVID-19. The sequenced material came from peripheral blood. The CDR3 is CASSIKLAGSTDTQYF. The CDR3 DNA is TGTGCCAGTAGTATAAAACTCGCGGGGAGCACAGATACGCAGTATTTT.